This T cell receptor beta chain was captured in a study of graft-versus-host responses after intestinal transplantation. Turning to the study itself: Grafts were multivisceral, liver-intestinal, or isolated intestinal. The recipients all started with anti-thymocyte globulin induction and then took tacrolimus and steroids for 3 to 4 years.

The CDR3 loop spans 15 amino acids. CDR1 SGHNT and CDR2 YENEEA come from the germline V gene. V gave up 2 bases and J gave up 10 bases; unmatched junction bases: 9. Notes on this clone: Its antigen is unknown.

Study-level points and caveats: Allograft graft-versus-host to host-versus-graft clonal ratios ran high in patients with graft-donor T cell macrochimerism. Early HvG declines after transplant were associated with peak circulating GvH clone levels.

Libraries were prepared by immunoSEQ multiplex PCR; TCRdb keeps only in-frame clonotypes and omits some of them. The sample includes roughly 64,000 clones, more than 85% of them seen just once. Sequencing was performed on unstimulated CD8+ T cells sorted from spleen or lymph node cells, taken before transplant. The receptor was derived from a human donor who was the organ donor for an intestinal transplant. The V gene is TRBV11-3, the J gene TRBJ2-1; 9 nucleotides line up with TRBD2. The CDR3 protein is CASSLSSGSLGEQFF. DNA of the CDR3: TGTGCCAGCAGCTTAAGTAGCGGGAGCCTGGGGGAGCAGTTCTTC.